This T cell receptor beta chain was sequenced for a study of graft-versus-host responses after intestinal transplantation. Germline V gives CDR1 SGHKS, CDR2 YYEKEE (reference sequence). There are 14 residues in the CDR3. V was shortened by 0 bases and J by 0 bases, with 4 bases between the two germline ends. The protocol was immunoSEQ multiplex PCR, while the TCRdb copy is restricted to in-frame clones and leaves out a portion. The table lists 80,000 to 90,000 clones, approximately 87% of them singletons, with roughly 0.099% in the top ten. A word on this clone: Its antigen remains unknown.

The chain joins TRBV5-5 to TRBJ2-1; unclear D gene. The specimen was unstimulated CD4+ T cells sorted from spleen or lymph node cells, collected before intestinal transplant. The sequence was obtained from a human donor who received an intestinal transplant. The CDR3 region is CASSLGSSYNEQFF. The CDR3 DNA sequence: TGTGCCAGCAGCTTGGGGAGCTCCTACAATGAGCAGTTCTTC.